The next 15 T cell receptor beta chains were all read from a single sample in a study of blood T cell repertoires in COVID-19. Clones were read by immunoSEQ multiplex PCR, and TCRdb kept only the in-frame ones, dropping some. Of about 68,000 clones in the sample, over 75% are singletons; the top ten hold more than 20%. Sequencing used peripheral blood. The source is a man aged 45-65 years with acute or convalescent COVID-19.

In its sample, this clone was seen once. The V and J genes are TRBV7-2 and TRBJ2-7; TRBD2 matches 11 bases. The CDR3 sequence is 14 residues long. CDR1 and CDR2 from the germline V gene are SGHTA and FQGNSA. The junction had 7 bases not matched to a gene; V was cut back by 5 bases and J by 7 bases. CDR3 coding DNA: TGTGCCAGCAGCAATAGCGGGGGGGGCCGGGAGCAGTACTTC. Residues: CASSNSGGGREQYF.

The sample holds a few counts of this clone. The chain carries TRBV2 and TRBJ2-2; 14 bases match TRBD2. Germline values: CDR1 SNHLY, CDR2 FYNNEI. V lost 6 bases to trimming and J lost 2 bases; unmatched junction nucleotides: 8. This CDR3 is 18 amino acids long. CDR3 amino acids: CASSLRTSGGSNTGELFF. CDR3 nucleotides: TGTGCCAGCAGCCTTAGGACTAGCGGGGGGTCAAACACCGGGGAGCTGTTTTTT.

V usage is TRBV11-3 and J usage is TRBJ2-5, with D possibly being TRBD1 (7 bases). The V and J ends lost 5 bases and 6 bases respectively, with 13 bases between them. Germline V CDR1 and CDR2: SGHNT, YENEEA. CDR3 length: 13 residues. The CDR3 bases are TGTGCCAGCAGCCAGGGGGGTGAGAAGACCCAGTACTTC. Protein sequence: CASSQGGEKTQYF.

The chain uses TRBV6-5 and TRBJ1-4, with D perhaps TRBD1 (6 bases). Trimming stripped 8 bases from V and 5 bases from J, with 15 bases between. This CDR3 spans 14 amino acids. Germline V lookup: CDR1 MNHEY, CDR2 SVGAGI. The CDR3 spells CASQDRPPNEKLFF. The CDR3 coding sequence is TGTGCCAGCCAGGACAGACCCCCGAATGAAAAACTGTTTTTT.

This clone came up many times. The chain uses TRBV19 and TRBJ1-3, with TRBD1 matching over 8 bases. Trimming took 5 bases from V and 2 from J; bases not matched to a gene: 14. CDR1 and CDR2 (germline): LNHDA, SQIVND (reference sequence). The CDR3 has 18 amino acids. The CDR3 loop reads CASSSLGARGLTGNTIYF. CDR3 nucleotide sequence: TGTGCCAGTAGTTCCCTAGGCGCCAGGGGGCTGACTGGAAACACCATATATTTT.

The chain employs TRBV19 and TRBJ1-1, with 7 bases that match TRBD1. V dropped 4 bases and J dropped 3; count of bases not matched to a gene: 8. There are 15 residues in the CDR3. CDR1 is LNHDA and CDR2 is SQIVND in the germline V gene (reference sequence). The CDR3 sequence is CASSTIQGIDTEAFF. The CDR3 coding sequence is TGTGCCAGTAGTACGATACAGGGGATCGACACTGAAGCTTTCTTT.

The rearrangement links TRBV7-2 to TRBJ1-4, with 10 bases aligning to TRBD1. The ends lost 0 bases at V and 10 bases at J; junction bases unmatched: 11. The germline V gene has CDR1 SGHTA and CDR2 FQGNSA. This CDR3 contains 17 residues. The CDR3 DNA is TGTGCCAGCAGCTTAGCAGTAGACAGGGGGCAATTTGGAAAACTGTTTTTT. Its protein product is CASSLAVDRGQFGKLFF.

This CDR3 reads CASSLGRTGGIETQYF. The CDR3 nucleotides are TGTGCCAGCAGCTTGGGTCGGACAGGGGGCATTGAGACCCAGTACTTC. The chain recombines TRBV5-4 with TRBJ2-5, with 11 bases fitting TRBD1. The V gene's germline CDR1 is SGHNT and CDR2 YYREEE (reference sequence). This CDR3 has 16 amino acids. With 0 bases clipped from V and 5 bases from J, the junction kept 6 bases outside the gene matches.

J is TRBJ2-2 and V is TRBV4-1; D gene ambiguous. The CDR3 extends over 15 amino acids. Trimming took 1 base from V and 4 from J, leaving 10 bases between them. CDR1 and CDR2 from the germline V gene are MGHRA and YSYEKL. The CDR3 reads CASSQVVVRTGELFF. Here the CDR3 DNA reads TGCGCCAGCAGCCAAGTAGTTGTCCGCACCGGGGAGCTGTTTTTT.

This clone was detected once. The chain couples TRBV7-2 to TRBJ2-7, with TRBD1 identical over 7 bases. With V trimmed by 3 bases and J by 5 bases, 13 bases remained unmatched. This CDR3 has 16 residues. Looked up from germline, CDR1 is SGHTA and CDR2 is FQGNSA. CDR3 sequence (DNA): TGTGCCAGCAGCTTCAGGGACAGAGGGTCAACAAACGAGCAGTACTTC. It encodes CASSFRDRGSTNEQYF.

The sample holds one count of this clone. V is TRBV18 and J is TRBJ2-5; D perhaps matches TRBD1 (5 bases). Between the trimmed V and J ends, which lost 3 bases and 1 base, there was a span of 12 bases. The CDR3 totals 15 residues. Germline V lookup: CDR1 KGHSH, CDR2 LQKENI. The CDR3 loop is CASSPVRGVQETQYF. Here the CDR3 DNA reads TGTGCCAGCTCACCGGTTAGGGGCGTCCAAGAGACCCAGTACTTC.

The V call is TRBV4-1, the J call TRBJ2-5, with 7 positions matching TRBD2. The V segment lost 4 bases and the J segment 4 bases; nucleotides outside the gene matches: 6. Germline V gives CDR1 MGHRA, CDR2 YSYEKL. The CDR3 totals 14 residues. The CDR3 coding sequence is TGCGCCAGCAGCCCTCGTCGGGGGGTAGAGACCCAGTACTTC. Its translation: CASSPRRGVETQYF.

The CDR3 sequence: CASSYSMRTGREQYF. The CDR3 bases are TGTGCCAGCAGTTACTCGATGCGGACAGGGCGCGAGCAGTACTTC. This chain connects TRBV6-5 to TRBJ2-7, with 8 bases identical to TRBD1. The junction had 7 bases not matched to a gene; V was cut back by 0 bases and J by 6 bases. The germline CDR1 and CDR2 sequences are MNHEY and SVGAGI. The CDR3 has 15 amino acids.

In its sample, this clone was seen once. CDR3 residues: CASSLARTAAAYNEQFF. For the CDR3, the DNA is TGCGCCAGCAGCTTGGCTCGGACAGCCGCGGCCTACAATGAGCAGTTCTTC. This chain uses TRBV5-1 with TRBJ2-1; maybe TRBD1 (6 bases). This CDR3 is built from 17 residues. The V gene's germline CDR1 is SGHRS and CDR2 YFSETQ. The V end lost 0 bases, the J end lost 2 bases, and 15 bases lay between the germline ends.

The V call is TRBV2, the J call TRBJ1-3, with D unresolved. CDR1 and CDR2 (germline): SNHLY, FYNNEI. CDR3 length: 14 amino acids. V dropped 6 bases and J dropped 0 bases, with 9 bases sitting between them. This CDR3 is CASRVGSSGNTIYF. The CDR3 bases are TGTGCCAGCAGAGTCGGGAGCTCTGGAAACACCATATATTTT.